This TCR beta chain was sequenced for a study of post-analysis software for immune sequencing data. Study observations and caveats: Several TRBV segments, TRBV5-6, TRBV5-1 and TRBV20-1 among them, were found more frequent in patients than controls.

cDNA libraries of TCR beta carried unique molecular identifiers. TCRdb re-called the PCR reads with MiXCR, one entry per CDR3 protein. The sample lists some 260,000 distinct CDR3 sequences; 36% were seen once. This clonotype was picked up many times. The target antigen is unknown. This CDR3 has 15 residues. Trimming removed 3 bases from V and 8 bases from J, with 17 bases in between. The V gene's germline CDR1 is MNHNS and CDR2 SASEGT. The TCR was taken from a girl aged 10 to 17 with multiple sclerosis. This chain uses TRBV6-1 with TRBJ2-4; D might be TRBD2 (7 bases). The sequenced material came from blood. The CDR3 here is CASSDTRGLGDIQYF. For the CDR3, the DNA is TGTGCCAGCAGTGATACGCGGGGGCTAGGGGACATTCAGTACTTC.